This T cell receptor beta chain was captured in a study of identical twins. Overall study findings and caveats: An excess of low generation probability was shown by twin-shared out-of-frame alpha sequences. Insertions ran lower in abundant cord blood beta clonotypes, though not in memory repertoires. These conclusions were based on statistical analysis (cross-sectional, not following the same donors).

TCRdb passed the 5' RACE reads through MiXCR, listing each CDR3 protein once. Of hundreds of thousands of distinct CDR3 sequences in the sample, about a fifth were seen once. Everyone who donated was a healthy Caucasian. Points on this clonotype: Its antigen is not identified.

The same specimen was also included in a second study, on yellow fever vaccine responses in identical twins.

The receptor's source is a woman under 30 in good health. Material: CD4+ T cells sorted from blood.

Here the CDR3 DNA reads TGCGCCAGCGACCACGGACTATCAGGCTACAATGAGCAGTTCTTC. It specifies CASDHGLSGYNEQFF. V is TRBV5-1 and J is TRBJ2-1; TRBD2 is a possible D gene (6 bases). The V and J ends lost 7 bases and 3 bases respectively, with 17 bases between them. The CDR3 extends over 15 amino acids. Germline V lookup: CDR1 SGHRS, CDR2 YFSETQ.